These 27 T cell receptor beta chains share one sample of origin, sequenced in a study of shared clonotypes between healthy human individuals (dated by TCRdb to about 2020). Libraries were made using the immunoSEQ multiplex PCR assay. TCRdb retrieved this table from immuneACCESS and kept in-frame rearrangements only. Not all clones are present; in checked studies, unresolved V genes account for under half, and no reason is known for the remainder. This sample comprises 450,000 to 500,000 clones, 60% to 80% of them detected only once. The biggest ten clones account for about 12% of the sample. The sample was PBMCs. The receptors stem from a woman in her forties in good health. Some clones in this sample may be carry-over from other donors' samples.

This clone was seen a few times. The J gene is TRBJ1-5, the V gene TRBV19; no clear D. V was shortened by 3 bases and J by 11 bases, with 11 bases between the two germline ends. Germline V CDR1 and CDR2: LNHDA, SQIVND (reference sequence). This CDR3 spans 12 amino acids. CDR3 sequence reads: CASSIIGKSQHF. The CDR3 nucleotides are TGTGCCAGTAGTATTATCGGGAAGTCCCAGCATTTT.

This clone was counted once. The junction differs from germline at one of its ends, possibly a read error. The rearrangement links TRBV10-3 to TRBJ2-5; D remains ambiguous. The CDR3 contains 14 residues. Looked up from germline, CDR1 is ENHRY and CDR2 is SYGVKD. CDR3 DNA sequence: TGTGCCAGCAGTTATTCCCCCGAACAAGAGACCCAGTACTTC. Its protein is CASSYSPEQETQYF.

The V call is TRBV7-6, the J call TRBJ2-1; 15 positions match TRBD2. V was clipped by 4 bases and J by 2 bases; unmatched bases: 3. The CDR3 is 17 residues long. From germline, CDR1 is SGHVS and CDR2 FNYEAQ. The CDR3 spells CASSSGLAGGPYNEQFF. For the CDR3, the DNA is TGTGCCAGCAGCTCAGGACTAGCGGGAGGGCCCTACAATGAGCAGTTCTTC.

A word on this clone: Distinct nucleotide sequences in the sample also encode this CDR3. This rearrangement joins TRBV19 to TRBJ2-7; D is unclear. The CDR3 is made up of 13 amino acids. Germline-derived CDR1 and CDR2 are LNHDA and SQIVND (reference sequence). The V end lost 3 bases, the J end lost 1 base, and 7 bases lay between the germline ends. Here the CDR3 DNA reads TGTGCCAGTAGTATTAGGGATTCCTACGAGCAGTACTTC. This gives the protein CASSIRDSYEQYF.

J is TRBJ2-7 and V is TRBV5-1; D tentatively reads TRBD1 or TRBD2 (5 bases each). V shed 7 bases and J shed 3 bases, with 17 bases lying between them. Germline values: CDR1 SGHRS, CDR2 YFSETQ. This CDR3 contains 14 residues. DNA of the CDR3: TGCGCCAGCTCCGGGACCCAAACCAGCTACGAGCAGTACTTC. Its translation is CASSGTQTSYEQYF.

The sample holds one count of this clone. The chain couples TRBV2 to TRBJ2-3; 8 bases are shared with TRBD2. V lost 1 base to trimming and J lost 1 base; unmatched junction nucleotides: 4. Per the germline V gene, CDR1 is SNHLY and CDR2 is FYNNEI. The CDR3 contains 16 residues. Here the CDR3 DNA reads TGTGCCAGCAGTGAAGGTTTAGCGGGGCGCACAGATACGCAGTATTTT. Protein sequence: CASSEGLAGRTDTQYF.

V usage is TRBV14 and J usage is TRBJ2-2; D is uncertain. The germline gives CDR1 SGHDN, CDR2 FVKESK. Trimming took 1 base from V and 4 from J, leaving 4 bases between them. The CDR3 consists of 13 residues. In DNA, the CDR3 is TGTGCCAGCAGCCAAGTTCTCACCGGGGAGCTGTTTTTT. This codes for CASSQVLTGELFF.

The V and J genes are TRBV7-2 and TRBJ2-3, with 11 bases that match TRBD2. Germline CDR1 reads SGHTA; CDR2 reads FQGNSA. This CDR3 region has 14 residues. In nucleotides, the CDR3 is TGTGCTAGCGGGAGGGGGGGTAGCACAGATACGCAGTATTTT. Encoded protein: CASGRGGSTDTQYF.

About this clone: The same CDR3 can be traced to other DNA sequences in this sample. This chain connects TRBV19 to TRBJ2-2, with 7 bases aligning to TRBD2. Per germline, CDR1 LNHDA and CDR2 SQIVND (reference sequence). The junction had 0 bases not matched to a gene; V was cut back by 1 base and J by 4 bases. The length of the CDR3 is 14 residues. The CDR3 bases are TGTGCCAGTAGTATAGGCGGGGGCACCGGGGAGCTGTTTTTT. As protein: CASSIGGGTGELFF.

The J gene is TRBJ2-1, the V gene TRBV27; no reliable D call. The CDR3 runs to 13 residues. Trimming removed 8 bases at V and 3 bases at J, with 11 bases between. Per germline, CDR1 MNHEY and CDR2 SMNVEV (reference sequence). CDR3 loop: CASRDPNYNEQFF. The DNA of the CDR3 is TGTGCCAGCCGAGACCCTAACTACAATGAGCAGTTCTTC.

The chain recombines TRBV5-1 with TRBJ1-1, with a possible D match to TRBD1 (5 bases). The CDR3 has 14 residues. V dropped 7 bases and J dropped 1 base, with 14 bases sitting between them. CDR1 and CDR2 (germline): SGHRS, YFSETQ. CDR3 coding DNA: TGCGCCAGCGGCCCGGGGGAGCAGAACACTGAAGCTTTCTTT. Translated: CASGPGEQNTEAFF. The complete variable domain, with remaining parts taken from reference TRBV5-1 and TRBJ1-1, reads KAGVTQTPRYLIKTRGQQVTLSCSPISGHRSVSWYQQTPGQGLQFLFEYFSETQRNKGNFPGRFSGRQFSNSRSEMNVSTLELGDSALYLCASGPGEQNTEAFFGQGTRLTVV.

CDR3 nucleotide sequence: TGTGCCAGCAGCTTAGGCCAGGGGAAAGTTGGTGGCTACACCTTC. Its translation is CASSLGQGKVGGYTF. This chain uses TRBV7-2 with TRBJ1-2; perhaps TRBD1 as D (6 bases). This CDR3 spans 15 amino acids. The germline CDR1 and CDR2 sequences are SGHTA and FQGNSA. Trimming shortened V by 1 base and J by 7 bases, and 16 bases separated the two germline ends. Filled out from reference TRBV7-2 and TRBJ1-2, the complete variable domain reads GAGVSQSPSNKVTEKGKDVELRCDPISGHTALYWYRQSLGQGLEFLIYFQGNSAPDKSGLPSDRFSAERTGGSVSTLTIQRTQQEDSAVYLCASSLGQGKVGGYTFGSGTRLTVV.

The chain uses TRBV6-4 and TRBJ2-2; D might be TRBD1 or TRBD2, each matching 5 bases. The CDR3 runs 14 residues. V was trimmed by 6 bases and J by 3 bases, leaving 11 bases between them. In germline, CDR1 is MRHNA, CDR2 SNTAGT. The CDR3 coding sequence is TGTGCCAGCAGCGAGGGACCATACACCGGGGAGCTGTTTTTT. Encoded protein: CASSEGPYTGELFF.

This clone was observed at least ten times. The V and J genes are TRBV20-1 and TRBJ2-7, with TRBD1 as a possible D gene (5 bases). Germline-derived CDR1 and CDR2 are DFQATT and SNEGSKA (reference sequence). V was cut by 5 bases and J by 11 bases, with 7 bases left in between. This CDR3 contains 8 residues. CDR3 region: CSAPREYF. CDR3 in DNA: TGCAGTGCTCCCAGGGAGTACTTC.

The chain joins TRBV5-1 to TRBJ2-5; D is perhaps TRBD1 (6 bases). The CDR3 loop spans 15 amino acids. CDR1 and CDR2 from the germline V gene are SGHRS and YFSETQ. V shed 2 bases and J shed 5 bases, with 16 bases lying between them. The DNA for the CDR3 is TGCGCCAGCAGCTTCTTGGGGGCGCCTGTCGAGACCCAGTACTTC. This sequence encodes CASSFLGAPVETQYF.

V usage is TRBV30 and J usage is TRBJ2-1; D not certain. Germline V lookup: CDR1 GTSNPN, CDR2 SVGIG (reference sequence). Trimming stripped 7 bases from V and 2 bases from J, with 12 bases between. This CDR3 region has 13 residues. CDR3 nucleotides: TGTGCCTATGACTTGCAGACCTACAATGAGCAGTTCTTC. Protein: CAYDLQTYNEQFF. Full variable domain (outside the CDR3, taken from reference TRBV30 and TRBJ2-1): SQTIHQWPATLVQPVGSPLSLECTVEGTSNPNLYWYRQAAGRGLQLLFYSVGIGQISSEVPQNLSASRPQDRQFILSSKKLLLSDSGFYLCAYDLQTYNEQFFGPGTRLTVL.

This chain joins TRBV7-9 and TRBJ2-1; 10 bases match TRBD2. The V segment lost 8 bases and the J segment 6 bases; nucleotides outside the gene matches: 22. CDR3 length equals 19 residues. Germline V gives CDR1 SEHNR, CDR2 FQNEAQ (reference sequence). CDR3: CASPPGRTSGRQRTNEQFF. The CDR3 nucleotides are TGTGCCAGCCCCCCCGGTAGGACTAGCGGCCGCCAACGTACCAATGAGCAGTTCTTC.

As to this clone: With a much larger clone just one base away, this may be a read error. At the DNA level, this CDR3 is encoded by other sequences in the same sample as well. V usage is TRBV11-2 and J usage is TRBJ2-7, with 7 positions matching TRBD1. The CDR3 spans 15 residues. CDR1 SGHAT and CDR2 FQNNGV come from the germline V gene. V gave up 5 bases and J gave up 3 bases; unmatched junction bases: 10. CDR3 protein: CASSDRTGGFYEQYF. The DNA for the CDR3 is TGTGCCAGCAGCGATCGGACAGGAGGCTTCTACGAGCAGTACTTC.

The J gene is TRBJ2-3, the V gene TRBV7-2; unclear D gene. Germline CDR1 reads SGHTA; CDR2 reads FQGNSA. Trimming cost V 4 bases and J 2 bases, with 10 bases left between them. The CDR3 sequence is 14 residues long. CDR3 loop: CASSSNPTTDTQYF. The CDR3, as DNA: TGTGCCAGCAGCTCAAATCCAACCACAGATACGCAGTATTTT.

The DNA of the CDR3 is TGCAGCGTTGAAACTAGCGGCTACAATGAGCAGTTCTTC. Its protein is CSVETSGYNEQFF. J is TRBJ2-1 and V is TRBV29-1, with 8 positions matching TRBD2. V was clipped by 2 bases and J by 3 bases; unmatched bases: 0. Germline V gene sequence: CDR1 SQVTM, CDR2 ANQGSEA. This CDR3 has 13 residues.

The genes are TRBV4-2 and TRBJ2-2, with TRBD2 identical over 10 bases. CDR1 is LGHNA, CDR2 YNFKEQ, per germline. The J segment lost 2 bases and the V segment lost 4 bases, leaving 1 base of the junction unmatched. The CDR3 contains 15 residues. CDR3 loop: CASSLLAGNTGELFF. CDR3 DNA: TGTGCCAGCAGCCTACTAGCGGGAAACACCGGGGAGCTGTTTTTT.

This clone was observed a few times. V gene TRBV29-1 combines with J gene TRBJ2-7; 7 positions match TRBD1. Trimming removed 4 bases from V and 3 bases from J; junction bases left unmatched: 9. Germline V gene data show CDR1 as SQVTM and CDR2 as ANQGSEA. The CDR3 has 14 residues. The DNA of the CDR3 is TGCAGCGTTGGACAGGGAAATATGTACTACGAGCAGTACTTC. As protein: CSVGQGNMYYEQYF.

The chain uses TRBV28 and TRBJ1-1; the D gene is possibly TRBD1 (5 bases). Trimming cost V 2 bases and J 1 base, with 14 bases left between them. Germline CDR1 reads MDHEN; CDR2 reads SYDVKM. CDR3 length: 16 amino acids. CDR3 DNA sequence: TGTGCCAGCAGTTTACATCAGGGTATTGCGAACACTGAAGCTTTCTTT. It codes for CASSLHQGIANTEAFF.

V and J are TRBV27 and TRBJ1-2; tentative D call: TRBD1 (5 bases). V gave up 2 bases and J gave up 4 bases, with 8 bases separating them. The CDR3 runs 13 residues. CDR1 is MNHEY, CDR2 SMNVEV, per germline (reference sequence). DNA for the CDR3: TGTGCCAGCAGTTTAGACAGATTCTATGGCTACACCTTC. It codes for CASSLDRFYGYTF.

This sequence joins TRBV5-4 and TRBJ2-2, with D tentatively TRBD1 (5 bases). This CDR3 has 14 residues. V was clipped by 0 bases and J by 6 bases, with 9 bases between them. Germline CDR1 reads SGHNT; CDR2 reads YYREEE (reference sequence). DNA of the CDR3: TGTGCCAGCAGCTTGGGACAGTTGGCCGGGGAGCTGTTTTTT. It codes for CASSLGQLAGELFF.

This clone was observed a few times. CDR3 in amino acids: CASSPPMAGRYNEQFF. The DNA for the CDR3 is TGTGCCAGCTCACCACCTATGGCAGGGCGCTACAATGAGCAGTTCTTC. The genes are TRBV18 and TRBJ2-1; TRBD1 is a possible D gene (5 bases). The germline gives CDR1 KGHSH, CDR2 LQKENI. This CDR3 is 16 amino acids long. V was clipped by 0 bases and J by 3 bases, with 12 bases between them.

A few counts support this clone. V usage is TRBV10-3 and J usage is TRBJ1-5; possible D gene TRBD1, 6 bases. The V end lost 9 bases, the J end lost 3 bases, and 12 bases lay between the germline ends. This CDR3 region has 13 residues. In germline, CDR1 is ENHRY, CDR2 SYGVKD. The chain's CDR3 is CAIGGALNQPQHF. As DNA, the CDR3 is TGTGCCATAGGGGGGGCCCTCAATCAGCCCCAGCATTTT.